Listed below are T cell receptor beta chains from one sample, sequenced in a study of T cell changes during pregnancy in multiple sclerosis. The protocol was immunoSEQ multiplex PCR, while the TCRdb copy is restricted to in-frame clones and leaves out a portion. The table shows some 76,000 clones, with roughly 91% occurring only once. This sample comprised CD4+ T cells from peripheral blood mononuclear cells, obtained after pregnancy. The source of these receptors is a female donor with multiple sclerosis, enrolled in a pregnancy study. The conserved cysteine and the conserved F or W are not part of the CDR3 here. Fields, in order: clone size, V gene, CDR3 protein. Some rows mark clone size as missing; the rest say once, few, many or name a class of expanded clone.

NA | TRBV11-2 | ASSLARVDTEAF
NA | TRBV7-2 | ASSRSLAGGYNEQF
NA | TRBV7-7 | ASSSARTSGYNEQF
NA | TRBV2 | ASSEQGWRSSYEQY
NA | TRBV6-5 | ASSRGLDTQY
NA | TRBV9 | ASNRGSGANVLT
NA | TRBV27 | ASGNYEQY
NA | TRBV6-5 | ASRDRYYNYGYT
NA | TRBV6-1 | ASIPDRGTYNEQF
NA | TRBV5-1 | ASSLEQEGGYT
NA | TRBV29-1 | SVPGPVNTEAF
NA | TRBV29-1 | SVQQGPRRTEAF
NA | TRBV5-6 | ASSFERGGADTQY
NA | TRBV30 | AWSWTARGTEAF
NA | TRBV27 | ASRRVGSNQPQH
NA | TRBV7-2 | ASSLGGLAYEQF
NA | TRBV13 | ASSLTSGRAYSSYNEQF
NA | TRBV27 | ASSLGQGRGNTEAF
NA | TRBV5-1 | ASSLYGKDRGAILPNTEAF
NA | TRBV28 | ASSSDRVREQY
NA | TRBV7-2 | ASSLGRGPTNEKLF
once | TRBV5-1 | ASSLYRGRNEQY
NA | TRBV6-5 | ASSSPLSREGYT
NA | TRBV18 | ASSNSPMNTEAF
NA | TRBV10-1 | ASSGTRIIDTQY
NA | TRBV4-1 | ASSPITSGKETQY
NA | TRBV4-2 | ASSQEWSGGYNEQF
NA | TRBV5-6 | ASSLAGHRAGELF
NA | TRBV7-2 | ASSSGVITGELF
NA | TRBV2 | ASSVRHANSGNTIY
NA | TRBV6-5 | ASSDAGPRAQH
NA | TRBV11-3 | ASSLGGPGLAETQY
NA | TRBV9 | ASSVGRAGSQY
NA | TRBV11-2 | ASSSIAGGRVYNEQF
NA | TRBV6-5 | ASSSHLSPYEQY
NA | TRBV6-1 | ASRSRGGISYEQY
NA | TRBV19 | ASSVERTGANVLT
NA | TRBV5-5 | ASSLESGFTDTQY
NA | TRBV7-8 | ASSFTTGTGLLYGYT
NA | TRBV10-3 | AISESSGGPDTQY
NA | TRBV2 | ASSVRTGGNTEAF
NA | TRBV10-3 | AIKGDGYT
NA | TRBV5-4 | ASSLDRANSPLH
NA | TRBV29-1 | SARQGAYEQY
once | TRBV9 | ASSVGQGAPNTEAF
NA | TRBV15 | ATSRATGVVYSPLH
NA | TRBV9 | ASSVGGLNHNEQF
few | TRBV6-1 | ASSVDIHEKLF
NA | TRBV5-1 | ASSLAGGGQTYEQY
NA | TRBV6-1 | ASTVAGPNQPQH
NA | TRBV29-1 | SGGQGYSEAF
NA | TRBV11-1 | ASSLEGQGAYEQY